A single sample is the source of the 9 T cell receptor beta chains below, sequenced in a study of T cell responses to AZD1222 COVID-19 vaccine. Clones were sequenced by immunoSEQ multiplex PCR, and TCRdb holds only the in-frame ones, with some missing. The repertoire holds 150,000 to 200,000 clones, with around 94% as singletons. Sequenced here: peripheral blood, sampled on day 0 of AZD1222 vaccination. All receptors come from an adult in good health.

This chain links TRBV9 with TRBJ1-2; D not resolved. CDR1 and CDR2 from the germline V gene are SGDLS and YYNGEE. Deletions cut 5 bases from V and 8 bases from J, with 16 bases between. The CDR3 contains 13 residues. CDR3 region: CASSDSLLGGYTF. CDR3 coding DNA: TGTGCCAGCAGTGATAGTCTTCTGGGGGGCTACACCTTC.

The genes are TRBV18 and TRBJ2-1; TRBD1 aligns across 8 bases. CDR3 size: 17 residues. The germline V gene encodes CDR1 KGHSH and CDR2 LQKENI. Unmatched junction bases numbered 13, after V lost 2 bases and J lost 7 bases. The CDR3 reads CASSPNQGQDAKNEQFF. CDR3 bases: TGTGCCAGCTCACCAAACCAGGGACAGGACGCAAAAAATGAGCAGTTCTTC. Full variable domain (remainder filled in from reference TRBV18 and TRBJ2-1): NAGVMQNPRHLVRRRGQEARLRCSPMKGHSHVYWYRQLPEEGLKFMVYLQKENIIDESGMPKERFSAEFPKEGPSILRIQQVVRGDSAAYFCASSPNQGQDAKNEQFFGPGTRLTVL.

V is TRBV10-2 and J is TRBJ1-2; D remains unclear. The CDR3 sequence is 13 residues long. V was trimmed by 4 bases and J by 7 bases, leaving 13 bases between them. The germline CDR1 and CDR2 sequences are WSHSY and SAAADI. The CDR3 nucleotides read TGCGCCAGCAGTGTTGGCCGAGGTTCTGGCTACACCTTC. It yields the protein CASSVGRGSGYTF.

In the case of this clone: Its ends do not fully match the called genes, so a read error is possible. The V gene is TRBV6-1, the J gene TRBJ1-2; 9 nucleotides align to TRBD1. Germline values: CDR1 MNHNS, CDR2 SASEGT. The CDR3 sequence is 15 residues long. The CDR3 DNA sequence: TGTGCCAGCAGAGAAGCCGGGACAGGGCGGCATGGCTACACCTTC. Residues: CASREAGTGRHGYTF.

The chain recombines TRBV18 with TRBJ2-1, with TRBD1 matching 8 bases. CDR3 length equals 16 residues. V gave up 3 bases and J gave up 2 bases; unmatched junction bases: 6. In germline, CDR1 is KGHSH, CDR2 LQKENI. The CDR3 DNA reads TGTGCCAGCTCACCCCAAGGACAGGGAACCTACAATGAGCAGTTCTTC. Translating it yields CASSPQGQGTYNEQFF.

The chain joins TRBV5-4 to TRBJ2-1; 8 bases match TRBD2. The CDR3 totals 16 residues. Germline V CDR1 and CDR2: SGHNT, YYREEE (reference sequence). V lost 1 base to trimming and J lost 4 bases; unmatched junction nucleotides: 7. The CDR3 DNA follows: TGTGCCAGCAGCTTGTTATCCAGCGGGGGATACAATGAGCAGTTCTTC. Translating gives CASSLLSSGGYNEQFF.

The CDR3 is CASVVGTSLPNYGYTF. CDR3 nucleotide sequence: TGTGCCAGCGTAGTTGGGACATCTTTACCCAACTATGGCTACACCTTC. This chain uses TRBV28 with TRBJ1-2; D is perhaps TRBD1 (6 bases). The V gene's germline CDR1 is MDHEN and CDR2 SYDVKM. With 8 bases removed from V and 2 bases from J, the gap between germline ends came to 21 bases. The CDR3 covers 16 residues.

CDR3 protein: CASTLQTDPTSEAFF. CDR3 nucleotides: TGTGCCAGCACCCTCCAAACAGACCCGACGTCTGAAGCTTTCTTT. The J gene is TRBJ1-1, the V gene TRBV6-9; D remains unclear. CDR3 size: 15 residues. Trimming stripped 7 bases from V and 6 bases from J, with 21 bases between. The germline CDR1 and CDR2 sequences are MNHGY and SVAAGI.

The J gene is TRBJ2-7, the V gene TRBV6-6; D is ambiguous. The CDR3 spans 16 residues. V was cut by 10 bases and J by 3 bases, with 25 bases left in between. Germline V gene sequence: CDR1 MNHNY, CDR2 SVGAGI (reference sequence). The CDR3 protein is CANHLPQRSLNYEQYF. The CDR3 DNA reads TGTGCCAATCATCTACCCCAGAGGTCATTGAACTACGAGCAGTACTTC.